These T cell receptor beta chains were read from a single sample in a study of T-cell reconstitution after alpha-beta-depleted transplantation in children. Using its own MiXCR run on the PCR reads, TCRdb lists one record per CDR3 protein. Of 350,000 to 500,000 distinct CDR3 sequences in the sample, around two fifths were seen once. Sequenced material: PBMCs, taken before TCRalphabeta/CD19-depleted stem cell transplant. All receptors derive from a girl aged 2-9 years with aplastic anemia, due to receive a stem cell transplant. CDR3s include the opening cysteine and the closing phenylalanine or tryptophan. D genes are given only for firm matches. The listing skips clone size in some rows; elsewhere it reads once, few, many or a size class.

V gene	clone size	D gene	J gene	CDR3 DNA	CDR3 protein
TRBV20-1	once	TRBD2	TRBJ2-1	TGCAGTGCTCCTCCGGTTACTAGCGGGATACAGTTCTTC	CSAPPVTSGIQFF
TRBV20-1	NA	NA	TRBJ1-2	TGCAGTGCTTCCTCGCTGGGAGACTATGGCTACACCTTC	CSASSLGDYGYTF
TRBV20-1	NA	TRBD2	TRBJ2-7	TGCAGTGCTCGGACTAGCGAGCCCTACGAGCAGTACTTC	CSARTSEPYEQYF
TRBV20-1	few	NA	TRBJ1-2	TGCAGTGCTGAGGGGGGCCCCAACTATGGCTACACCTTC	CSAEGGPNYGYTF
TRBV12-3/TRBV12-4	NA	NA	TRBJ2-2	TGTGCCAGCAGTTATACAGGGTACACCGGGGAGCTGTTTTTT	CASSYTGYTGELFF
TRBV10-3	NA	TRBD2	TRBJ2-7	TGTGCCATCAGTGAGTCGGGAGGGCCAGGCGAGCAGTACTTC	CAISESGGPGEQYF
TRBV5-5	NA	TRBD2	TRBJ2-7	TGTGCCAGCAGCTTTCTTCAAAGCGGGAGGTACGAGCAGTACTTC	CASSFLQSGRYEQYF
TRBV6-2/TRBV6-3	few	NA	TRBJ2-3	TGTGCCAGCTCCAGTCTACCCCAGCCTCATACGCAGTATTTT	CASSSLPQPHTQYF
TRBV14	NA	NA	TRBJ2-5	TGTGCCAGCAGCCAGGGGAGTTTATTCCAAGAGACCCAGTACTTC	CASSQGSLFQETQYF
TRBV20-1	NA	TRBD2	TRBJ2-1	TGCAGTGCACTAGCGGGAGGGATGTACAATGAGCAGTTCTTC	CSALAGGMYNEQFF
TRBV29-1	few	NA	TRBJ2-7	TGCAGCGCATCAGGCGTTGCCTCCTACGAGCAGTACTTC	CSASGVASYEQYF
TRBV7-3	many	TRBD2	TRBJ2-3	TGTGCCAGCAGCTTTCGGGAGGGGCAAGATACGCAGTATTTT	CASSFREGQDTQYF
TRBV13	NA	TRBD1	TRBJ2-1	TGTGCCAGCAGACGCCTTGAGGGGGCCTTCGACAATGAGCAGTTCTTC	CASRRLEGAFDNEQFF
TRBV20-1	few	NA	TRBJ2-7	TGCAGTGCTAGAGAGGAGGGGGCGAGGCCAGAAATATACGAGCAGTACTTC	CSAREEGARPEIYEQYF
TRBV20-1	NA	NA	TRBJ2-3	TGCAGTGCTAGAGATCTGACGGGTGGTACGTTCACAGATACGCAGTATTTT	CSARDLTGGTFTDTQYF
TRBV28	few	NA	TRBJ2-7	TGTGCCAGCAGTCCGGAGCCCTACGAGCAGTACTTC	CASSPEPYEQYF
TRBV11-1	few	NA	TRBJ2-2	TGTGCCAGCACCTTGCTCCCATTGGACAGCTCAACAGGGGGGGAGCTGTTTTTT	CASTLLPLDSSTGGELFF
TRBV15	NA	TRBD1	TRBJ2-1	TGTGCCACCAGCAGAGGCGGGACAGGTTACAATGAGCAGTTCTTC	CATSRGGTGYNEQFF
TRBV6-1	many	TRBD2	TRBJ2-3	TGTGCCAGCAGTCCCCTTGCGGGAGGGCCGAACACAGATACGCAGTATTTT	CASSPLAGGPNTDTQYF
TRBV7-2	NA	NA	TRBJ2-7	TGTGCCAGCAGCCAAGGACGGCTATCCTACGAGCAGTACTTC	CASSQGRLSYEQYF
TRBV4-2	NA	NA	TRBJ1-1	TGTGCCAGCAGCCAAGACACGCAGGGTAGGACTGAAGCTTTCTTT	CASSQDTQGRTEAFF
TRBV10-2	NA	TRBD1	TRBJ2-5	TGCGCCAGCAGCCGCGGGACAGGGTTATTAGAGACCCAGTACTTC	CASSRGTGLLETQYF
TRBV18	few	NA	TRBJ2-5	TGTGCCAGCTCACCATCGCTGACCCAAGAGACCCAGTACTTC	CASSPSLTQETQYF
TRBV15	NA	TRBD2	TRBJ2-1	TGTGCCACCCATACTAGCGGGAGTTTTAATGAGCAGTTCTTC	CATHTSGSFNEQFF
TRBV20-1	NA	NA	TRBJ2-1	TGCAGTGCTAGTAAAATCCAGGGCGTTTTCGGGTATGAGCAGTTCTTC	CSASKIQGVFGYEQFF
TRBV18	NA	TRBD1	TRBJ1-1	TGTGCCAGCTCACTTATTTTTCCCGACAGGGATAACACTGAAGCTTTCTTT	CASSLIFPDRDNTEAFF
TRBV29-1	few	NA	TRBJ2-3	TGCAGCGTTGTCCCGGGGCGAGATACGCAGTATTTT	CSVVPGRDTQYF
TRBV4-1	NA	NA	TRBJ1-2	TGCGCCAGCAGCCCGACAGCTTCTAACTATGGCTACACCTTC	CASSPTASNYGYTF
TRBV11-3	once	NA	TRBJ2-1	TGTGCCAGCAGCTTCCTCGGGTCCAATGAGCAGTTCTTC	CASSFLGSNEQFF
TRBV20-1	NA	NA	TRBJ2-3	TGCAGTGCTTGGTTCACAGATACGCAGTATTTT	CSAWFTDTQYF
TRBV7-9	NA	NA	TRBJ2-3	TGTGCCAGCAGACCACCGGGTAGCACAGATACGCAGTATTTT	CASRPPGSTDTQYF
TRBV20-1	many	TRBD1	TRBJ1-4	TGCAGTGCTGGACAGGGGGTTCGTGAAAAACTGTTTTTT	CSAGQGVREKLFF
TRBV12-3/TRBV12-4	NA	NA	TRBJ2-7	TGTGCCAGCAAATGGACGGACAGTGAAGCCTACGAGCAGTACTTC	CASKWTDSEAYEQYF
TRBV28	NA	NA	TRBJ2-7	TGTGCCAGCAGTTTAAGGCGGGACGAGCAGTACTTC	CASSLRRDEQYF
TRBV27	once	NA	TRBJ2-7	TGTGCCAGCAGTTTACGCCCTAACGACGAGCAGTACTTC	CASSLRPNDEQYF
TRBV3-1	NA	TRBD1	TRBJ1-1	TGTGCCAGCAGCCACGGGGACAGGCCGCTCTCCGAAGCTTTCTTT	CASSHGDRPLSEAFF
TRBV6-1	NA	NA	TRBJ1-1	TGTGCCAGCAGGAGCGAGGGCAGGGGGAACACTGAAGCTTTCTTT	CASRSEGRGNTEAFF
TRBV6-1	NA	NA	TRBJ1-6	TGTGCCAGCAGTTTGGTAGGGTCACCCCTCCACTTT	CASSLVGSPLHF
TRBV29-1	NA	NA	TRBJ2-5	TGCAGCGCCACAGGGAATCTCGGGGAGACCCAGTACTTC	CSATGNLGETQYF
TRBV27	once	NA	TRBJ2-1	TGTGCCAGCAGTTTTCTTAACAATGAGCAGTTCTTC	CASSFLNNEQFF
TRBV20-1	many	NA	TRBJ2-4	TGCAGTGCTAGAGTTAGTCAGGGGAGCAAAAACATTCAGTACTTC	CSARVSQGSKNIQYF
TRBV28	NA	NA	TRBJ2-2	TGTGCCAGCCTTAGGGGATCCGGGGAGCTGTTTTTT	CASLRGSGELFF
TRBV6-5	few	NA	TRBJ2-5	TGTGCCAGCAGTTACCTCAGGGGGGCGGGAGAGACCCAGTACTTC	CASSYLRGAGETQYF
TRBV6-5	NA	NA	TRBJ1-3	TGTGCCAGCAGCTACCGGTGGCAGATCTCTGGAAACACCATATATTTT	CASSYRWQISGNTIYF
TRBV4-2	few	TRBD2	TRBJ2-5	TGTGCCAGCAGCCAATATGGGAGGGTAGCCCTCTACCAAGAGACCCAGTACTTC	CASSQYGRVALYQETQYF
TRBV9	NA	NA	TRBJ2-5	TGTGCCAGCAGCGCACGGGAGACCCAGTACTTC	CASSARETQYF
TRBV4-1	NA	NA	TRBJ2-7	TGCGCCAGCAGCCAAGGCGACGGGAGTGGATACGAGCAGTACTTC	CASSQGDGSGYEQYF